This T cell receptor (beta chain) was documented in a study of a mutant IDH1 vaccine in newly diagnosed glioma. The overall study: Vaccination followed radiotherapy alone by 4-6 weeks, or accompanied temozolomide cycles. Patients had received radiotherapy, temozolomide, or both previously, most receiving both.

Study-level findings and limits: The study observed vaccine-induced immune responses in roughly 93% of patients.

The V and J ends lost 0 bases and 0 bases, in that order; junction bases with no gene match: 4. The germline V gene has CDR1 SGDLS and CDR2 YYNGEE. The CDR3 contains 18 residues. Described time point: week 23, last vaccination. Doses of 300 ug of mutant IDH1 20-mer peptide were given with topical imiquimod. This table comes from immunoSEQ multiplex PCR, and its TCRdb copy is limited to in-frame clones, with some not included. The repertoire holds 65,000 or so clones, with approximately 84% as singletons. This clone showed up just a few times. What it binds is unknown. The sample consisted of PBMCs, taken from a glioma patient whose treatment included an IDH1 peptide vaccine. This sequence originates from a young man with glioma. This sequence joins TRBV9 and TRBJ2-3; TRBD2 matches 13 bases. The CDR3 DNA sequence: TGTGCCAGCAGCGTAGCACTAGCGGGGGGGACAAGCACAGATACGCAGTATTTT. Its translation: CASSVALAGGTSTDTQYF.